This passage covers 22 T cell receptor beta chains from one sample sequenced in a study of cytomegalovirus exposure and HLA in healthy donors. Primers for the PCR totalled 60 Vbeta and 13 Jbeta. Only in-frame clones appear in the TCRdb table, and some are missing; sequencing was by immunoSEQ multiplex PCR. The sample has roughly 200,000 clones; approximately 79% are singletons. The source material was PBMCs. These receptors all come from a woman aged 25 to 39 in good health and CMV-seropositive.

The chain has TRBV7-2 and TRBJ1-1, with TRBD1 matching over 7 bases. There are 13 residues in the CDR3. Germline V lookup: CDR1 SGHTA, CDR2 FQGNSA. V trimming: 5 bases; J trimming: 1 base; junction bases outside the gene matches: 1. CDR3 nucleotide sequence: TGTGCCAGCAGCGGGGACAGGAACACTGAAGCTTTCTTT. It translates to CASSGDRNTEAFF. Using reference TRBV7-2 and TRBJ1-1 for the parts outside the CDR3, the full variable domain is GAGVSQSPSNKVTEKGKDVELRCDPISGHTALYWYRQSLGQGLEFLIYFQGNSAPDKSGLPSDRFSAERTGGSVSTLTIQRTQQEDSAVYLCASSGDRNTEAFFGQGTRLTVV.

V gene TRBV18 combines with J gene TRBJ2-1, with 8 bases fitting TRBD1. Germline V gene lookup returns CDR1 KGHSH and CDR2 LQKENI. The CDR3 length is 15 residues. V dropped 0 bases and J dropped 4; count of bases not matched to a gene: 2. In nucleotides, the CDR3 is TGTGCCAGCTCACCACCGAGGGACAGGTACAATGAGCAGTTCTTC. It is translated as CASSPPRDRYNEQFF.

The J gene is TRBJ2-2, the V gene TRBV4-2; 9 nucleotides line up with TRBD2. The CDR3 loop spans 16 amino acids. The germline CDR1 and CDR2 sequences are LGHNA and YNFKEQ. V shed 2 bases and J 4 bases; nucleotides not matched to a gene: 5. The CDR3 sequence is CASSQWGLAVTGELFF. The CDR3 nucleotides read TGTGCCAGCAGCCAATGGGGACTAGCTGTCACCGGGGAGCTGTTTTTT.

The chain joins TRBV27 to TRBJ2-5; 10 bases are shared with TRBD2. The germline V gene encodes CDR1 MNHEY and CDR2 SMNVEV (reference sequence). There are 16 residues in the CDR3. With 5 bases clipped from V and 1 base from J, the junction kept 7 bases outside the gene matches. CDR3 bases: TGTGCCAGCAGTCGAATTAGCGGGGGGCCCCAAGAGACCCAGTACTTC. It yields the protein CASSRISGGPQETQYF.

The chain carries TRBV10-3 and TRBJ2-7; no clear D gene. This CDR3 comprises 14 residues. The germline V gene has CDR1 ENHRY and CDR2 SYGVKD. V gave up 7 bases and J gave up 3 bases, with 16 bases separating them. CDR3 residues: CAIMPSSTLYEQYF. The CDR3, as DNA: TGTGCCATCATGCCCTCGAGCACCCTCTACGAGCAGTACTTC.

CDR3 region: CASSPILSTGPNQPQHF. For the CDR3, the DNA is TGCGCCAGCAGCCCCATCCTATCGACAGGACCCAATCAGCCCCAGCATTTT. The chain recombines TRBV4-1 with TRBJ1-5; possibly TRBD1 for D (6 bases). The CDR3 consists of 17 residues. Germline CDR1 is MGHRA and CDR2 is YSYEKL. V was shortened by 4 bases and J by 3 bases, with 19 bases between the two germline ends.

A remark on this clone: Distinct nucleotide sequences in the sample also encode this CDR3. This sequence joins TRBV18 and TRBJ1-6; 10 bases are shared with TRBD1. J lost 8 bases, V lost 3 bases, and 1 base had no gene match. This CDR3 has 14 residues. Per germline, CDR1 KGHSH and CDR2 LQKENI. The CDR3 protein is CASSPTGGDSPLHF. Written as DNA, the CDR3 is TGTGCCAGCTCACCGACAGGGGGCGATTCACCCCTCCACTTT.

V is TRBV4-2 and J is TRBJ1-1; perhaps TRBD1 as D (6 bases). With 0 bases removed from V and 5 bases from J, the gap between germline ends came to 10 bases. The CDR3 loop spans 14 amino acids. Germline V gene sequence: CDR1 LGHNA, CDR2 YNFKEQ. Written as DNA, the CDR3 is TGTGCCAGCAGCCAAGAAACAGGGCGAACTGAAGCTTTCTTT. Amino acid sequence: CASSQETGRTEAFF.

The rearrangement links TRBV29-1 to TRBJ1-2; 7 nucleotides align to TRBD1. CDR3 length: 14 amino acids. J gave up 1 base and V 5 bases, and 7 bases lay outside the gene matches. In germline, CDR1 is SQVTM, CDR2 ANQGSEA. The DNA for the CDR3 is TGCAGCGTTCTCTGGACAGGACTTAACTATGGCTACACCTTC. Its translation is CSVLWTGLNYGYTF.

The chain combines TRBV11-3 with TRBJ2-3; 8 nucleotides line up with TRBD2. Looked up from germline, CDR1 is SGHNT and CDR2 is YENEEA. The CDR3 sequence is 14 residues long. V lost 4 bases to trimming and J lost 8 bases; unmatched junction nucleotides: 8. The CDR3 here is CASSSREVHGTQYF. DNA of the CDR3: TGTGCCAGCAGCTCGCGGGAGGTCCACGGTACGCAGTATTTT. Using reference TRBV11-3 and TRBJ2-3 for the parts outside the CDR3, the full variable domain is EAGVVQSPRYKIIEKKQPVAFWCNPISGHNTLYWYLQNLGQGPELLIRYENEEAVDDSQLPKDRFSAERLKGVDSTLKIQPAELGDSAVYLCASSSREVHGTQYFGPGTRLTVL.

The chain has TRBV6-1 and TRBJ1-1; D might be TRBD1 (5 bases). The CDR3 spans 13 residues. Looked up from germline, CDR1 is MNHNS and CDR2 is SASEGT. V was cut by 6 bases and J by 8 bases, with 16 bases left in between. In DNA form, the CDR3 reads TGTGCCAGCAGAGATCCGGGACTCCCGGAAGCTTTCTTT. Protein: CASRDPGLPEAFF.

Of note for this clone: Within the sample, other DNA sequences also encode this same CDR3. V usage is TRBV4-1 and J usage is TRBJ2-1; TRBD2 agrees at 11 bases. The ends lost 1 base at V and 5 bases at J; junction bases unmatched: 1. Germline CDR1 reads MGHRA; CDR2 reads YSYEKL. The CDR3 spans 15 residues. The chain's CDR3 is CASSQGLAGNNEQFF. The CDR3 nucleotides are TGCGCCAGCAGCCAAGGACTAGCGGGGAACAATGAGCAGTTCTTC.

The chain joins TRBV5-6 to TRBJ1-4, with D perhaps TRBD1 (6 bases). The CDR3 has 16 residues. Trimming left V 1 base short and J 0 bases short, with 10 bases between. Germline V CDR1 and CDR2: SGHDT, YYEEEE. For the CDR3, the DNA is TGTGCCAGCAGCTTGTTCTGGGGGCCAACTAATGAAAAACTGTTTTTT. The encoded protein is CASSLFWGPTNEKLFF.

The chain carries TRBV2 and TRBJ1-2; tentatively, D is TRBD1 (6 bases). Trimming took 4 bases from V and 4 from J, leaving 13 bases between them. The CDR3 loop spans 14 amino acids. Germline CDR1 and CDR2: SNHLY and FYNNEI. DNA of the CDR3: TGTGCCAGCAGTGCCGGCAGGGGAAGCTATGGCTACACCTTC. This translates into CASSAGRGSYGYTF.

V and J are TRBV9 and TRBJ2-7, with 9 bases aligning to TRBD2. Germline V lookup: CDR1 SGDLS, CDR2 YYNGEE. V lost 3 bases and J lost 7; bases outside the gene matches: 11. CDR3 size: 15 residues. In nucleotides, the CDR3 is TGTGCCAGCAGCGGGGATAGCGGGAGATGGGAAGAGCAGTACTTC. Its protein product is CASSGDSGRWEEQYF.

The chain combines TRBV4-1 with TRBJ2-2; TRBD2 agrees at 7 bases. CDR3 length equals 17 residues. The junction had 12 bases not matched to a gene; V was cut back by 6 bases and J by 2 bases. Germline lookup yields CDR1 MGHRA and CDR2 YSYEKL. The CDR3: CASRTLGGGINTGELFF. CDR3 nucleotide sequence: TGCGCCAGCAGGACTCTCGGCGGGGGAATCAACACCGGGGAGCTGTTTTTT.

The V call is TRBV5-1, the J call TRBJ2-1; D is possibly TRBD2 (5 bases). The CDR3 totals 12 residues. Deletions cut 4 bases from V and 8 bases from J, with 10 bases between. Per germline, CDR1 SGHRS and CDR2 YFSETQ. CDR3 nucleotides: TGCGCCAGCAGCGGCCTCGGGGATGAGCAGTTCTTC. This gives the protein CASSGLGDEQFF.

This chain uses TRBV7-2 with TRBJ2-3; 11 nucleotides match TRBD2. Germline values: CDR1 SGHTA, CDR2 FQGNSA. This CDR3 is built from 15 residues. V gave up 7 bases and J gave up 5 bases; unmatched junction bases: 8. The CDR3: CASIVLAGVGDTQYF. As DNA, the CDR3 is TGTGCCAGCATCGTACTAGCGGGAGTCGGAGATACGCAGTATTTT. Complete variable domain (other parts from reference TRBV7-2 and TRBJ2-3): GAGVSQSPSNKVTEKGKDVELRCDPISGHTALYWYRQSLGQGLEFLIYFQGNSAPDKSGLPSDRFSAERTGGSVSTLTIQRTQQEDSAVYLCASIVLAGVGDTQYFGPGTRLTVL.

The chain combines TRBV11-2 with TRBJ2-7; 11 nucleotides align to TRBD2. The V gene end was trimmed by 5 bases and the J gene end by 7 bases; junction bases not matched to a gene: 19. CDR3 length: 18 residues. Germline V CDR1 and CDR2: SGHAT, FQNNGV. The CDR3 region has the DNA TGTGCCAGCAGCCCTTGGGGGGATCAAATAGCGGGGGGGCGTGAGCAGTACTTC. As protein: CASSPWGDQIAGGREQYF. Drawing the rest from reference TRBV11-2 and TRBJ2-7, the complete variable domain is EAGVAQSPRYKIIEKRQSVAFWCNPISGHATLYWYQQILGQGPKLLIQFQNNGVVDDSQLPKDRFSAERLKGVDSTLKIQPAKLEDSAVYLCASSPWGDQIAGGREQYFGPGTRLTVT.

V usage is TRBV6-5 and J usage is TRBJ1-2; 7 bases match TRBD1. This CDR3 is 15 amino acids long. The germline V gene has CDR1 MNHEY and CDR2 SVGAGI. V lost 4 bases, J lost 1 base, and 6 bases stayed unmatched. DNA of the CDR3: TGTGCCAGCAGTTTAGACAGGGTTGGTAACTATGGCTACACCTTC. Translated: CASSLDRVGNYGYTF.

The chain combines TRBV11-2 with TRBJ1-1; D perhaps matches TRBD1 (5 bases). With 8 bases removed from V and 4 bases from J, the gap between germline ends came to 17 bases. Germline V gives CDR1 SGHAT, CDR2 FQNNGV. This CDR3 is built from 14 residues. The CDR3 DNA is TGTGCCAGCGGACCTAGGGGTCAGAGCACTGAAGCTTTCTTT. Its protein product is CASGPRGQSTEAFF.

The rearrangement uses TRBV6-6 and TRBJ1-6, with no clear D. The CDR3 runs to 14 residues. From germline, CDR1 is MNHNY and CDR2 SVGAGI (reference sequence). CDR3 bases: TGTGCTACTACCGGTAGCTCCTATAATTCACCCCTCCACTTT. It encodes CATTGSSYNSPLHF.